This T cell receptor (beta chain) stems from a study of CD8 T cells in Susac syndrome. V was clipped by 5 bases and J by 2 bases; unmatched bases: 8. The CDR3 spans 15 residues. Random hexamers were used to reverse transcribe the RNA input (roughly 0.5 to 1 ug). Across 54 Vbeta and 13 Jbeta, TCR beta CDR3 was amplified with immunoSEQ multiplex PCR. One entry per CDR3 protein results from TCRdb running MiXCR on the immunoSEQ multiplex PCR reads. In the table there are more than 100,000 distinct CDR3 sequences, around 94% of which are singletons. This sequence originates from a human donor with Susac syndrome. Sequenced input: CD8+ T cells from PBMCs. This chain links TRBV12-3 or TRBV12-4 with TRBJ2-5; 7 bases agree with TRBD1. The CDR3 DNA sequence: TGTGCCAGCAGTCCTGCCGGACAGGAGCAAGAGACCCAGTACTTC. Amino acid sequence: CASSPAGQEQETQYF.